Shown below are 8 T cell receptor beta chains from a single sample sequenced in a study of OX40 agonist ivuxolimab in advanced cancers. Profiling relied on immunoSEQ multiplex PCR, and the TCRdb table lists in-frame clones only, not all of them. The data contain more than 60,000 clones, about nine tenths of them singletons. The specimen comprised CD4+ or CD8+ T cells sorted from blood, sampled in a trial of the OX40 agonist ivuxolimab. The receptors shown here come from an adult with an advanced solid tumor such as melanoma, head and neck, liver or kidney cancer.

The chain couples TRBV28 to TRBJ2-7; tentatively, D is TRBD1 or TRBD2 (5 bases each). This CDR3 region has 12 residues. The V end was cut by 1 base, the J end by 5 bases, with 6 bases between. In germline, CDR1 is MDHEN, CDR2 SYDVKM. The CDR3 DNA reads TGTGCCAGCAGTTTATTGGGGGACGAGCAGTACTTC. It translates to CASSLLGDEQYF.

V gene TRBV6-1 combines with J gene TRBJ1-2; 7 nucleotides match TRBD1. This CDR3 contains 15 residues. In germline, CDR1 is MNHNS, CDR2 SASEGT. After removal of 4 bases from V and 4 bases from J, the junction contained 9 bases not matched to a gene. CDR3 in amino acids: CASSAGDSNFYGYTF. CDR3 sequence (DNA): TGTGCCAGCAGTGCCGGGGACAGCAATTTCTATGGCTACACCTTC.

The V and J genes are TRBV5-4 and TRBJ2-1, with 14 bases fitting TRBD2. CDR3 size: 16 residues. The V and J ends lost 4 bases and 7 bases, in that order; junction bases with no gene match: 7. Germline CDR1 SGHNT, CDR2 YYREEE (reference sequence). The CDR3 region has the DNA TGTGCCAGCAGCCCCCGACTAGCGGGAGGGCCAAATGAGCAGTTCTTC. It encodes CASSPRLAGGPNEQFF. Looking up the rest from reference TRBV5-4 and TRBJ2-1 gives the full variable domain: ETGVTQSPTHLIKTRGQQVTLRCSSQSGHNTVSWYQQALGQGPQFIFQYYREEENGRGNFPPRFSGLQFPNYSSELNVNALELDDSALYLCASSPRLAGGPNEQFFGPGTRLTVL.

The genes are TRBV7-2 and TRBJ1-1; perhaps TRBD1 as D (6 bases). The CDR3 is 15 amino acids. Per the germline V gene, CDR1 is SGHTA and CDR2 is FQGNSA. The V and J ends lost 7 bases and 0 bases respectively, with 15 bases between them. The CDR3 protein is CASTSPTGLNTEAFF. In DNA, the CDR3 is TGTGCCAGCACCTCCCCCACAGGGTTGAACACTGAAGCTTTCTTT.

This clone was detected a few times. The chain recombines TRBV25-1 with TRBJ2-7, with D unresolved. The V gene lost 7 bases and the J gene lost 3 bases, with 7 bases spanning the gap. The CDR3 totals 11 residues. CDR1 and CDR2 (germline): MGHDK, SYGVNS. This CDR3 is CASTNYYEQYF. As DNA, the CDR3 is TGTGCCAGCACGAACTACTACGAGCAGTACTTC.

The chain recombines TRBV7-9 with TRBJ2-4; D perhaps matches TRBD1 (7 bases). The CDR3 loop spans 15 amino acids. V was clipped by 3 bases and J by 5 bases, with 14 bases between them. CDR1 is SEHNR and CDR2 is FQNEAQ in the germline V gene (reference sequence). The CDR3 sequence: CASSFQGGPQNIQYF. CDR3 nucleotides: TGTGCCAGCAGCTTCCAGGGGGGACCCCAAAACATTCAGTACTTC.

CDR3 sequence (DNA): TGCGCCAGCAGTGAGTATGGGTCCTACAATGAGCAGTTCTTC. Its protein is CASSEYGSYNEQFF. This chain links TRBV10-1 with TRBJ2-1; D unresolved. V lost 1 base, J lost 1 base, and 5 bases lay in between. CDR3 length equals 14 residues. The germline V gene encodes CDR1 WNHNN and CDR2 SYGVQD (reference sequence).

This chain links TRBV13 with TRBJ2-3, with 7 bases that match TRBD2. Germline lookup yields CDR1 PRHDT and CDR2 FYEKMQ (reference sequence). The CDR3 totals 15 residues. Germline trimming cut 5 bases from V and 0 bases from J; bases unmatched to any gene: 5. CDR3 amino acids: CASSPMGGSTDTQYF. The CDR3 DNA follows: TGTGCCAGCAGCCCGATGGGGGGGAGCACAGATACGCAGTATTTT.